Described below is a single TCR beta chain sequence and its context. The antigen is undetermined. Profiled with immunoSEQ multiplex PCR; TCRdb holds only in-frame clones, not every one. The sample has 80,000 to 90,000 clones, roughly 90% seen once. The sample originates from a study of graft-versus-host responses after intestinal transplantation. The overall study: Recipients received multivisceral, liver-intestinal, or isolated intestinal transplants. Tacrolimus and steroids were given for around 3 years to all recipients after anti-thymocyte globulin induction. Study outcomes and limitations: GvH clones surfaced in recipient marrow, some emerging earlier in ileum or blood.

This CDR3 contains 16 residues. Germline assignment: CDR1 SGHRS and CDR2 YFSETQ. Trimming cost V 4 bases and J 5 bases; bases outside gene matches: 6. The source of this sequence is a human donor who received an intestinal transplant. Sequencing used unstimulated CD4+ T cells sorted from spleen or lymph node cells, obtained before intestinal transplant. The J gene is TRBJ2-1, the V gene TRBV5-1, with 13 bases fitting TRBD2. CDR3 in DNA: TGCGCCAGCAGCCTCAGACTAGCGGGAGGTAACAATGAGCAGTTCTTC. It yields the protein CASSLRLAGGNNEQFF.